This T cell receptor beta chain comes out of a study of OX40 agonist ivuxolimab in advanced cancers. The V segment lost 5 bases and the J segment 10 bases; nucleotides outside the gene matches: 11. Germline-derived CDR1 and CDR2 are SGHTA and FQGNSA. The length of the CDR3 is 14 residues. Clones were sequenced by immunoSEQ multiplex PCR, and TCRdb holds only the in-frame ones, with some missing. The repertoire includes about 21,000 clones, 86% of them detected once, and about 16% sits in the top ten. The sequenced sample was CD4+ or CD8+ T cells sorted from blood, obtained in a trial of the OX40 agonist ivuxolimab. This chain connects TRBV7-2 to TRBJ2-1; 7 nucleotides match TRBD2. The sequence derives from an adult with an advanced solid tumor such as melanoma, head and neck, liver or kidney cancer. The chain's CDR3 is CASSPDSPGGEQFF. The CDR3 region has the DNA TGTGCCAGCAGCCCGGACTCCCCGGGGGGAGAGCAGTTCTTC.